This TCR beta chain was sequenced during a study of blood T cell repertoires in COVID-19. Study details: COVID-19 samples from acute and convalescent phases originated in the United States, Italy and Spain. PBMCs, B-cell-depleted T cells, or T cells provided the cDNA or gDNA that made up the material.

Authors' data handling: Amplification of reference gene primers was used by the study to estimate nucleated cell counts. Repertoires were generated with immunoSEQ multiplex PCR, while TCRdb's copy carries only in-frame clones and drops some. V, J and clone size are taken as reported in that table, and D and trimming were inferred from the DNA itself. The data show about 27,000 clones, with about 90% seen just once and about 3% held by the top ten. The V gene's germline CDR1 is KGHSH and CDR2 LQKENI. The CDR3 length is 15 residues. V was pared by 0 bases and J by 5 bases, with 13 bases between. The chain is built from TRBV18 and TRBJ1-2; D unresolved. Sequenced input: peripheral blood. The receptor was isolated from a human donor in a cohort sampled during active COVID-19. CDR3 residues: CASSPPRGNAYGYTF. CDR3 nucleotide sequence: TGTGCCAGCTCACCACCGCGAGGGAACGCATATGGCTACACCTTC.